This TCR beta chain was found in a study of blood T cell repertoires in COVID-19. Study-wide context: Both acute and convalescent COVID-19 samples were obtained from the United States, Italy and Spain.

The germline CDR1 and CDR2 sequences are LNHNV and YYDKDF (reference sequence). The ends lost 10 bases at V and 0 bases at J; junction bases unmatched: 22. This CDR3 contains 20 residues. Participants were placed into cohorts based on the clinical history they reported. Donors in Cohort 3 who had recovered were those with two negative PCRs, healthcare professional clearance, or resolution of their symptoms. The assay was immunoSEQ multiplex PCR, and TCRdb's table has in-frame clones only and misses some. The sample contains fewer than 400,000 clones, about 92% of which appear only once. The chain combines TRBV15 with TRBJ2-3; 10 bases are shared with TRBD2. This TCR was recovered from a young woman who had recovered from COVID-19. The specimen was PBMCs or T cells enriched from blood (not recorded which). CDR3 amino acids: CAIGGAGGQTSGASTDTQYF. Here the CDR3 DNA reads TGTGCCATCGGAGGAGCGGGAGGGCAAACCAGTGGTGCTAGCACAGATACGCAGTATTTT.